The 2 T cell receptor beta chains listed next were all sequenced from one sample in a study of T cells in Graves' hyperthyroidism and ophthalmopathy. TCR beta CDR3 regions were amplified from RNA. Primed by the HTBI set, a first-round RT-PCR was run on the TCR CDR3. TCRdb ran MiXCR on the multiplex PCR reads and lists one entry per CDR3 protein. The table shows hundreds of thousands of distinct CDR3 sequences, with roughly 40% occurring only once. The material sequenced was blood. The receptors were sampled from a man aged 18 to 29 with Graves' hyperthyroidism.

This clonotype was found many times. The V call is TRBV2, the J call TRBJ1-1, with no clear D. This CDR3 spans 13 amino acids. Germline CDR1 is SNHLY and CDR2 is FYNNEI. Trimming took off 6 bases at V and 6 bases at J, with 14 bases between the two ends. The CDR3 coding sequence is TGTGCCAGCAGAGAGGTGTTACGCCCTGAAGCTTTCTTT. Translating gives CASREVLRPEAFF.

This sequence joins TRBV10-3 and TRBJ1-2; a weak D match, TRBD1 (6 bases). The V gene lost 7 bases and the J gene lost 2 bases, with 17 bases spanning the gap. CDR3 length: 15 amino acids. Germline V gene lookup returns CDR1 ENHRY and CDR2 SYGVKD. The CDR3 region is CAINDSSDRNYGYTF. The CDR3 bases are TGTGCCATCAATGATTCCTCGGACAGAAACTATGGCTACACCTTC.